This entry lists 22 T cell receptor beta chains sequenced from one sample in a study of OX40 agonist ivuxolimab in advanced cancers. Assay used: immunoSEQ multiplex PCR; TCRdb lists only in-frame clones, some missing. The table includes 80,000 or so clones, 84% detected once. Sequencing was performed on CD4+ or CD8+ T cells sorted from blood, taken in a trial of the OX40 agonist ivuxolimab. The source is an adult with an advanced solid tumor such as melanoma, head and neck, liver or kidney cancer.

This clone has more than one count but fewer than ten. The chain recombines TRBV18 with TRBJ2-7, with 9 bases that match TRBD1. With V trimmed by 4 bases and J by 2 bases, 3 bases remained unmatched. Germline-derived CDR1 and CDR2 are KGHSH and LQKENI. CDR3 length: 14 residues. The CDR3 DNA sequence: TGTGCCAGCTCACGGGACAGGGATGCCTACGAGCAGTACTTC. Translated: CASSRDRDAYEQYF.

This clone was counted a single time. This rearrangement joins TRBV10-3 to TRBJ1-1, with a possible D match to TRBD1 (6 bases). From germline, CDR1 is ENHRY and CDR2 SYGVKD. The CDR3 extends over 14 amino acids. V gave up 6 bases and J gave up 0 bases, with 11 bases separating them. The CDR3 loop reads CAIRGATLNTEAFF. The CDR3, as DNA: TGTGCCATCAGGGGGGCCACTTTGAACACTGAAGCTTTCTTT.

The J gene is TRBJ1-6, the V gene TRBV19, with D maybe TRBD1 (6 bases). Per the germline V gene, CDR1 is LNHDA and CDR2 is SQIVND (reference sequence). Trimming took 3 bases from V and 7 from J, leaving 13 bases between them. CDR3 length equals 15 residues. The CDR3 loop is CASSIKGTNNSPLHF. CDR3 DNA sequence: TGTGCCAGTAGTATCAAAGGGACAAACAATTCACCCCTCCACTTT.

This clone was counted a few times. This chain connects TRBV5-4 to TRBJ2-2; possibly TRBD1 or TRBD2 for D (5 bases each). The CDR3 totals 17 residues. The germline CDR1 and CDR2 sequences are SGHNT and YYREEE (reference sequence). Trimming took off 4 bases at V and 2 bases at J, with 18 bases between the two ends. CDR3 sequence (DNA): TGTGCCAGCAGCCTTCCGGGACCAAGGGTAAACACCGGGGAGCTGTTTTTT. This gives the protein CASSLPGPRVNTGELFF.

The chain is built from TRBV5-1 and TRBJ2-6; weak D call: TRBD1 (5 bases). Per germline, CDR1 SGHRS and CDR2 YFSETQ. The CDR3 has 20 amino acids. The germline V and J ends were trimmed by 0 bases and 0 bases, with 19 bases remaining between them. The CDR3 region is CASSLAPPGQGNSGANVLTF. CDR3 in DNA: TGCGCCAGCAGCTTGGCCCCCCCCGGCCAGGGAAACTCTGGGGCCAACGTCCTGACTTTC.

The sample holds one count of this clone. The chain combines TRBV4-2 with TRBJ2-7; the match to TRBD2 covers 11 bases. CDR1 and CDR2 from the germline V gene are LGHNA and YNFKEQ. The CDR3 extends over 15 amino acids. Trimming at V came to 1 base and at J to 3 bases, leaving 2 bases not matched to a gene. The CDR3 sequence: CASSQVTSGSYEQYF. CDR3 DNA: TGTGCCAGCAGCCAAGTAACTAGCGGGAGCTACGAGCAGTACTTC.

The chain couples TRBV18 to TRBJ1-2, with unresolved D. CDR1 and CDR2 (germline): KGHSH, LQKENI. This CDR3 is 18 amino acids long. Deletions cut 6 bases from V and 5 bases from J, with 28 bases between. CDR3: CASSSPPIGDPSKYGYTF. The CDR3 region has the DNA TGTGCCAGCTCTTCCCCCCCAATTGGCGATCCCTCAAAGTATGGCTACACCTTC.

The rearrangement uses TRBV6-5 and TRBJ1-3; TRBD1 is a possible D gene (6 bases). Deletions cut 10 bases from V and 0 bases from J, with 13 bases between. CDR1 MNHEY and CDR2 SVGAGI come from the germline V gene. The CDR3 consists of 14 residues. This CDR3 reads CATRDTYSGNTIYF. Here the CDR3 DNA reads TGTGCCACCCGGGACACCTACTCTGGAAACACCATATATTTT.

The genes are TRBV30 and TRBJ2-1; 9 nucleotides align to TRBD1. With V trimmed by 7 bases and J by 10 bases, 14 bases remained unmatched. CDR3 length: 14 amino acids. Looked up from germline, CDR1 is GTSNPN and CDR2 is SVGIG (reference sequence). In DNA form, the CDR3 reads TGTGCCTCCCCCGGGACAGGGACCTTTCGGGAGCAGTTCTTC. Residues: CASPGTGTFREQFF.

V gene TRBV7-8 combines with J gene TRBJ2-1, with TRBD2 matching 7 bases. The CDR3 extends over 15 amino acids. Germline lookup yields CDR1 SGHVS and CDR2 FQNEAQ. Trimming removed 6 bases from V and 4 bases from J; junction bases left unmatched: 9. The CDR3 region has the DNA TGTGCCAGCAGTTCCCTTGGCGGGAGTTACAATGAGCAGTTCTTC. It yields the protein CASSSLGGSYNEQFF.

The genes are TRBV4-2 and TRBJ2-7; no firm D call. Germline assignment: CDR1 LGHNA and CDR2 YNFKEQ. Trimming pared 5 bases from V and 2 bases from J, leaving 7 bases between. The CDR3 loop spans 12 amino acids. Here the CDR3 reads CASSLTPYEQYF. The CDR3 nucleotides are TGTGCCAGCAGCTTGACCCCCTACGAGCAGTACTTC.

This clone was seen a single time. V is TRBV29-1 and J is TRBJ2-2, with 10 bases identical to TRBD2. The germline V gene has CDR1 SQVTM and CDR2 ANQGSEA. The CDR3 is 15 residues long. J lost 5 bases, V lost 5 bases, and 8 bases had no gene match. CDR3 amino acids: CSVILAGVSTGELFF. The DNA of the CDR3 is TGCAGCGTTATTCTAGCGGGGGTTTCAACCGGGGAGCTGTTTTTT.

The chain is built from TRBV29-1 and TRBJ1-2, with D possibly matching TRBD1 (5 bases). Germline CDR1 and CDR2: SQVTM and ANQGSEA. The CDR3 extends over 11 amino acids. Trimming removed 6 bases from V and 6 bases from J, with 11 bases in between. CDR3 nucleotides: TGCAGCGTCGGGACCGATAATGGCTACACCTTC. It encodes CSVGTDNGYTF. The full variable domain, in which reference TRBV29-1 and TRBJ1-2 provide the parts outside the CDR3, is SAVISQKPSRDICQRGTSLTIQCQVDSQVTMMFWYRQQPGQSLTLIATANQGSEATYESGFVIDKFPISRPNLTFSTLTVSNMSPEDSSIYLCSVGTDNGYTFGSGTRLTVV.

The genes are TRBV19 and TRBJ2-3; TRBD1 agrees at 11 bases. Germline assignment: CDR1 LNHDA and CDR2 SQIVND (reference sequence). V shed 10 bases and J 5 bases; nucleotides not matched to a gene: 11. This CDR3 is built from 15 residues. CDR3 sequence (DNA): TGTGCCACCAGCCCTAGGGACAGGGGGAAAGATACGCAGTATTTT. It specifies CATSPRDRGKDTQYF.

This clone turned up a few times. The chain joins TRBV18 to TRBJ1-2; D is ambiguous. Germline assignment: CDR1 KGHSH and CDR2 LQKENI. This CDR3 has 13 residues. The germline V and J ends were trimmed by 5 bases and 0 bases, with 7 bases remaining between them. The CDR3 here is CASSLQPNYGYTF. The CDR3 nucleotides are TGTGCCAGCTCATTACAGCCTAACTATGGCTACACCTTC.

J is TRBJ1-2 and V is TRBV6-1; tentatively, D is TRBD1 (5 bases). This CDR3 spans 15 amino acids. CDR1 MNHNS and CDR2 SASEGT come from the germline V gene. Trimming removed 7 bases at V and 4 bases at J, with 19 bases between. Here the CDR3 DNA reads TGTGCCAGCACCCCCCGGGGCATGGAGGTCTATGGCTACACCTTC. Its translation: CASTPRGMEVYGYTF.

As DNA, the CDR3 is TGTGCCAGTAGTATCGGTGTACTCAGAAATCAGCCCCAGCATTTT. Its translation: CASSIGVLRNQPQHF. The V call is TRBV19, the J call TRBJ1-5; no definite D call. The germline V gene encodes CDR1 LNHDA and CDR2 SQIVND (reference sequence). This CDR3 has 15 amino acids. V dropped 3 bases and J dropped 4 bases, with 13 bases sitting between them.

This chain connects TRBV10-1 to TRBJ1-4; the match to TRBD1 covers 9 bases. The CDR3 is made up of 14 amino acids. Trimming removed 2 bases from V and 8 bases from J; junction bases left unmatched: 3. Germline-derived CDR1 and CDR2 are WNHNN and SYGVQD (reference sequence). Here the CDR3 DNA reads TGCGCCAGCAGTGAGGGGACAGGGCCCGAAAAACTGTTTTTT. Its translation: CASSEGTGPEKLFF.

The CDR3 loop is CASSRSGTATDTQYF. CDR3 bases: TGTGCCAGCAGCCGCTCGGGGACAGCCACAGATACGCAGTATTTT. The rearrangement joins TRBV11-2 to TRBJ2-3, with TRBD1 matching 7 bases. Trimming at V came to 5 bases and at J to 2 bases, leaving 7 bases not matched to a gene. Germline loops: CDR1 SGHAT, CDR2 FQNNGV. The length of the CDR3 is 15 residues.

For this clone: Germline and junction disagree at one end, which may indicate a read error. Within the sample, other DNA sequences also encode this same CDR3. This sequence joins TRBV7-9 and TRBJ1-1; D perhaps matches TRBD1 (5 bases). CDR1 and CDR2 from the germline V gene are SEHNR and FQNEAQ (reference sequence). CDR3 length equals 14 residues. The CDR3 DNA follows: TGCGCCAGCAGCTTCCAGGGAGAGGGCACTGAAGCTTTCTTT. Its protein is CASSFQGEGTEAFF.

This clone appeared a few times. V gene TRBV5-1 combines with J gene TRBJ1-1; D is unclear. Trimming pared 0 bases from V and 2 bases from J, leaving 8 bases between. The CDR3 length is 14 residues. Germline lookup yields CDR1 SGHRS and CDR2 YFSETQ. The CDR3 spells CASSLDSYNTEAFF. In nucleotides, the CDR3 is TGCGCCAGCAGCTTGGACAGTTATAACACTGAAGCTTTCTTT.

The rearrangement uses TRBV7-9 and TRBJ2-1; 13 nucleotides align to TRBD2. CDR1 and CDR2 from the germline V gene are SEHNR and FQNEAQ (reference sequence). The CDR3 has 16 amino acids. Trimming took 5 bases from V and 6 from J; bases not matched to a gene: 7. CDR3 in DNA: TGTGCCAGCAGCCCAGGGACTAGCGGGGAGAGCAATGAGCAGTTCTTC. It yields the protein CASSPGTSGESNEQFF.